A selection of T cell receptor beta chains follows, all from one sample in a study of blood T cell repertoires in COVID-19. Assay: immunoSEQ multiplex PCR; the TCRdb copy retains only in-frame clones and omits some. The repertoire holds 200,000 to 250,000 clones, with about four fifths as singletons. Input material: PBMCs or T cells enriched from blood (not recorded which). Source of these receptors: a woman in her forties or fifties with acute COVID-19. CDR3s include the opening cysteine and the closing phenylalanine or tryptophan. Fields, in order: V gene, clone size, D gene, J gene, CDR3 DNA, CDR3 protein. The D gene is left open where the match is weak. Size is stated for part of the rows, as once, few or many counts, or as a class when the clone is expanded.

TRBV12-5	.	TRBD1	TRBJ1-4	TGTGCTAGTGGTTTGATCCCAGGGGGCGCACGGTTTAATGAAAAACTGTTTTTT	CASGLIPGGARFNEKLFF
TRBV7-2	few	TRBD2	TRBJ2-5	TGTGCCAGCAGCAGGACTAGCGGTTTGTGGGAGACCCAGTACTTC	CASSRTSGLWETQYF
TRBV11-1	.	TRBD2	TRBJ2-1	TGTGCCAGCAGAACTAGCGGGCTAAGCTACAATGAGCAGTTCTTC	CASRTSGLSYNEQFF
TRBV19	.	.	TRBJ2-3	TGTGCCAGTAGTATAGGTGAGGGATCGGGAGATACGCAGTATTTT	CASSIGEGSGDTQYF
TRBV7-2	once	.	TRBJ2-2	TGTGCCAGCACCGAGTCTACCTACACCGGGGAGCTGTTTTTT	CASTESTYTGELFF
TRBV7-9	.	.	TRBJ1-3	TGTGCCAGCAGCCCCTCCCCCGGGGCTGGAAACACCATATATTTT	CASSPSPGAGNTIYF
TRBV5-1	.	.	TRBJ2-1	TGCGCCAGCAGCCGGTCGGAGGGGTGGAATGAGCAGTTCTTC	CASSRSEGWNEQFF
TRBV5-1	.	.	TRBJ2-7	TGCGCCAGCAGCCCGACACTTGACAACTACGAGCAGTACTTC	CASSPTLDNYEQYF
TRBV4-3	.	.	TRBJ1-3	TGCGCCAGCAGCCAAGGCATATCAGGGGATGGAAACACCATATATTTT	CASSQGISGDGNTIYF
TRBV7-2	.	.	TRBJ2-7	TGTGCCAGCAGCAAGACTAGTTATGGGACCTACGAGCAGTACTTC	CASSKTSYGTYEQYF
TRBV3-1/TRBV3-2	.	.	TRBJ1-2	TGTGCCAGCAGCCAAGTACTTCACAGCTACTTCACCTTC	CASSQVLHSYFTF
TRBV28	.	.	TRBJ2-7	TGTGCCAGCACCGTATCCCTGACAGCTATAGCCTACGAGCAGTACTTC	CASTVSLTAIAYEQYF
TRBV6-5	many	TRBD2	TRBJ2-1	TGTGCCAGCACTTCGCGGGGGGACTACAATGAGCAGTTCTTC	CASTSRGDYNEQFF
TRBV4-1	.	.	TRBJ2-7	TGCGCCAGCAGCCAAGCAACCGGGACATCCACCTACGAGCAGTACTTC	CASSQATGTSTYEQYF
TRBV4-2	.	.	TRBJ2-7	TGTGCCAGCAGCCAAGATTCCGCGCCCTACGAGCAGTACTTC	CASSQDSAPYEQYF
TRBV6-2/TRBV6-3	.	TRBD1	TRBJ1-2	TGTGCCAGCAGTTACTCGCGGCAGGGAGGAAACAGGGGCTATGGCTACACCTTC	CASSYSRQGGNRGYGYTF
TRBV28	.	.	TRBJ1-4	TGTGCCAGCAGTTATTCAGGGGCGGGTGAAAAACTGTTTTTT	CASSYSGAGEKLFF
TRBV6-2/TRBV6-3	.	TRBD2	TRBJ2-7	TGTGCCAGCAGTTACCCGAACGGCCTAGCGGGCAGCTACGAGCAGTACTTC	CASSYPNGLAGSYEQYF
TRBV4-1	.	.	TRBJ2-2	TGCGCCAGCCATACCGGGACAATGAACACCGGGGAGCTGTTTTTT	CASHTGTMNTGELFF
TRBV19	.	TRBD2	TRBJ2-1	TGTGCCAGTAGTAAGGGACTAGCGTTGTCCAATGAGCAGTTCTTC	CASSKGLALSNEQFF
TRBV7-9	.	TRBD1	TRBJ2-2	TGTGCCAGCAGCTTTCGACAGGGGGCGGGCACCGGGGAGCTGTTTTTT	CASSFRQGAGTGELFF
TRBV28	once	TRBD1	TRBJ1-3	TGTGCCAGCAGTCCTACCGGGACAGCCTCTGGAAACACCATATATTTT	CASSPTGTASGNTIYF
TRBV28	.	TRBD2	TRBJ2-7	TGTGCCAGCCGCCGGGGGGTTCGCTCCTACGAGCAGTACTTC	CASRRGVRSYEQYF
TRBV5-1	.	.	TRBJ2-7	TGCGCCAGCAGCTTGTCGGCGGGAACCTACGAGCAGTACTTC	CASSLSAGTYEQYF
TRBV7-2	.	TRBD1	TRBJ1-1	TGTGCCAGCAGCGGGGGACAGCCATTTATAGAAGCTTTCTTT	CASSGGQPFIEAFF
TRBV9	once	TRBD2	TRBJ2-2	TGTGCCAGCAGCCCACAGGAGGTAATAGCGGGAGTCACCGGGGAGCTGTTTTTT	CASSPQEVIAGVTGELFF
TRBV7-8	.	TRBD2	TRBJ2-7	TGTGCCAGCAGCCGAAGCGGGGCCCTCTCCTACGAGCAGTACTTC	CASSRSGALSYEQYF
TRBV28	.	.	TRBJ2-7	TGTGCCAGCAGTCCCCTAGGTGGGTTTGAGCAGTACTTC	CASSPLGGFEQYF
TRBV7-9	once	.	TRBJ1-3	TGTGCCAGCAGCTTAGCCGGGGGACCCTCTGGAAACACCATATATTTT	CASSLAGGPSGNTIYF
TRBV5-1	.	TRBD2	TRBJ2-3	TGCGCCAGCACCCTTACGGGACTAGCCTCTCTCGGGGGCACAGATACGCAGTATTTT	CASTLTGLASLGGTDTQYF
TRBV7-2	.	.	TRBJ1-3	TGTGCCAGCAGCTATAATTCTGGAAACACCATATATTTT	CASSYNSGNTIYF